The clone carrying this T cell receptor (beta chain) was observed a handful of times. The antigen is unknown. The PCR employed 60 Vbeta primers together with 13 Jbeta primers. Per the study methods: A later analysis counted roughly 74 million unique TCR beta chains, around 10 million shared. The assay was immunoSEQ multiplex PCR, and TCRdb's table has in-frame clones only and misses some. V and J calls plus clone size are reproduced from that table; the DNA served to infer D and trimming. The sample yields about 190,000 clones, 78% seen once. The source of the sample is a study of cytomegalovirus exposure and HLA in healthy donors. Study context: When just under 400 donors were genotyped, about 80% of them were found to fall in the Caucasian-associated ancestry cluster. The study, taken as a whole, reports: The likely origin of a cluster of highly shared sequence variants was a sequencing artifact. Later analysis suggested most CMV-associated TCR beta chains were HLA-restricted.

Germline V gene lookup returns CDR1 LGHNA and CDR2 YNFKEQ. The CDR3 has 19 amino acids. V dropped 1 base and J dropped 1; count of bases not matched to a gene: 9. This TCR derives from a woman in her thirties in good health and CMV-seropositive. The sample was PBMCs. This chain uses TRBV4-2 with TRBJ2-4, with 11 bases matching TRBD2. This chain's CDR3 is CASSQGLAGGIPAKNIQYF. CDR3 DNA: TGTGCCAGCAGCCAAGGTCTAGCGGGAGGTATCCCGGCCAAAAACATTCAGTACTTC.